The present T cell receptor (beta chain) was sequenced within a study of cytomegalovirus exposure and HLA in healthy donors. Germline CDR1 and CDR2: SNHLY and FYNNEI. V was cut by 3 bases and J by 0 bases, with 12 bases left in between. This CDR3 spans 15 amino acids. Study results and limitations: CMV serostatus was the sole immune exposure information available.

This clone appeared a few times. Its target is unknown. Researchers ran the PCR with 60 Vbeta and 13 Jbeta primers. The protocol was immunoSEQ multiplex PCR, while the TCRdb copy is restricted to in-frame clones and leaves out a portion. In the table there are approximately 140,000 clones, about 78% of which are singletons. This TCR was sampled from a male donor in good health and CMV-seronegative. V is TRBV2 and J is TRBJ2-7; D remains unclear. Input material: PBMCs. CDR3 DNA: TGTGCCAGCAGTGACTCTCCTCCTAGCTCCTACGAGCAGTACTTC. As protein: CASSDSPPSSYEQYF.